The clone carrying this T cell receptor beta chain was counted between two and nine times. Its antigen is not identified. Compared with germline, one end of the junction differs, possibly owing to a read error. This entry belongs to a study of identical twins. Per the germline V gene, CDR1 is SGHDN and CDR2 is FVKESK. CDR3 length: 13 amino acids. The study, taken as a whole, reports: Researchers caution that invariant MAIT and iNKT cells could partly confound zero-insertion analyses. Twins showed weaker excess sharing in their beta out-of-frame sequences.

TCRdb independently ran MiXCR on the 5' RACE reads; one entry per CDR3 protein. This table has fewer than 450,000 distinct CDR3 sequences, 8.5% to 10% appearing once. This clonotype originated in a woman between 45 and 65 years old in good health. The material sequenced was naive T cells sorted from blood. V is TRBV14 and J is TRBJ2-1, with a possible D match to TRBD2 (5 bases). The CDR3 region has the DNA TGTGCCAGCAGCCAAGATCATGGACTCACCGGGATCTTC. As protein: CASSQDHGLTGIF.